One TCR beta chain is described in this entry. Its specificity is unknown. One entry per CDR3 protein, called by TCRdb with MiXCR from the reads. The sample includes roughly 14,000 distinct CDR3 sequences, 20% to 25% of them seen just once. This sample was taken from a study of liver allograft versus peripheral blood T cells. At the level of the study: Comparing T cell receptor repertoires in transplanted livers with those in recipients' peripheral blood was part of the design.

The CDR3 loop spans 13 amino acids. Trimming removed 6 bases from V and 4 bases from J, with 12 bases in between. Germline CDR1 reads SGHAT; CDR2 reads FQNNGV. Points from the study as a whole: T cell receptor repertoires inside liver allografts reportedly differed from those in peripheral blood.

The chain employs TRBV11-2 and TRBJ1-1, with D maybe TRBD1 (5 bases). The sequence was obtained from a human patient who had a liver transplant. Some T cells may be provided by the graft donor. The CDR3, as DNA: TGTGCCAGCAGTGGGCCGGGGGGCACTGAAGCTTTCTTT. Its protein product is CASSGPGGTEAFF. Together with reference TRBV11-2 and TRBJ1-1, the CDR3 gives the full variable domain: EAGVAQSPRYKIIEKRQSVAFWCNPISGHATLYWYQQILGQGPKLLIQFQNNGVVDDSQLPKDRFSAERLKGVDSTLKIQPAKLEDSAVYLCASSGPGGTEAFFGQGTRLTVV.